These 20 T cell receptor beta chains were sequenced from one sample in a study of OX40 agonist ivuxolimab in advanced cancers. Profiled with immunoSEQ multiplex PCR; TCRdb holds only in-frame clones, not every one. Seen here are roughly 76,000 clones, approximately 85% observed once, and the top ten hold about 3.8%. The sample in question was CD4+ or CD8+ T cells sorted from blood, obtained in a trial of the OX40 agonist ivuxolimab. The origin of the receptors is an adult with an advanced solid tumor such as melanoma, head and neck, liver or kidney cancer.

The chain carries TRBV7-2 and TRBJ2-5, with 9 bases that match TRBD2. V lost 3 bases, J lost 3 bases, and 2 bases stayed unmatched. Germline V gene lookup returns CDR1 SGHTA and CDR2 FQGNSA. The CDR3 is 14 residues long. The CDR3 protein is CASSFAGGEETQYF. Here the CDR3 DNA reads TGTGCCAGCAGCTTTGCGGGAGGGGAAGAGACCCAGTACTTC.

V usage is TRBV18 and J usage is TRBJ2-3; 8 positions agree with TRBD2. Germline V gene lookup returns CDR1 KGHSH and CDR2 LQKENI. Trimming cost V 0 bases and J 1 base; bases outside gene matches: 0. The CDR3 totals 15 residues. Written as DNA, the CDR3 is TGTGCCAGCTCACCACCGGGACTAGGCACAGATACGCAGTATTTT. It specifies CASSPPGLGTDTQYF.

The CDR3: CASSSALGTAVTDTQYF. The CDR3 DNA follows: TGTGCCAGCAGTTCCGCCCTCGGGACAGCCGTCACAGATACGCAGTATTTT. The chain uses TRBV27 and TRBJ2-3; 7 bases map to TRBD1. Germline V CDR1 and CDR2: MNHEY, SMNVEV (reference sequence). The J segment lost 2 bases and the V segment lost 4 bases, leaving 12 bases of the junction unmatched. The CDR3 contains 17 residues.

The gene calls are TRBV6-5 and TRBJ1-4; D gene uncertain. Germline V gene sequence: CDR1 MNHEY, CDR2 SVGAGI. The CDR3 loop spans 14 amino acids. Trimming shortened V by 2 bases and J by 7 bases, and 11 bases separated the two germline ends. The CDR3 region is CASSYAPTAEKLFF. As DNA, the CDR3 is TGTGCCAGCAGTTACGCCCCGACGGCTGAAAAACTGTTTTTT.

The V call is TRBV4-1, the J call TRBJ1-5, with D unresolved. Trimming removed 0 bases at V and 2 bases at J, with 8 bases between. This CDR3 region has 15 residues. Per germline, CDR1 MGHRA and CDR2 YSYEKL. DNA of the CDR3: TGCGCCAGCAGCCAAGACGGGCAGGGCAATCAGCCCCAGCATTTT. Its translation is CASSQDGQGNQPQHF.

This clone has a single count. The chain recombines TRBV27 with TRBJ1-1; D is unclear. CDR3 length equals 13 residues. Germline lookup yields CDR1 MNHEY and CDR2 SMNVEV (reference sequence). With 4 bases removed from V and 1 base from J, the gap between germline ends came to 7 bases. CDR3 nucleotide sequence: TGTGCCAGCAGTTCTGACAAGAACACTGAAGCTTTCTTT. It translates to CASSSDKNTEAFF.

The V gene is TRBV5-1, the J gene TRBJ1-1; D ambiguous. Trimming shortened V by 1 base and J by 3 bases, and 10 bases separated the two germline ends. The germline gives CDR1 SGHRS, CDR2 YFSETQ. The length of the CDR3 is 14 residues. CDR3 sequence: CASSLLGRDTEAFF. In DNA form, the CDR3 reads TGCGCCAGCAGCTTGCTGGGGAGGGACACTGAAGCTTTCTTT.

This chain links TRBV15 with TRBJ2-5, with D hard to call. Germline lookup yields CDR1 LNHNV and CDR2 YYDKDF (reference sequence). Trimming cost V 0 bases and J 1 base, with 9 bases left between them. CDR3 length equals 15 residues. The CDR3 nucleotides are TGTGCCACCAGCAGAGATTTTGGAGTCCAAGAGACCCAGTACTTC. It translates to CATSRDFGVQETQYF. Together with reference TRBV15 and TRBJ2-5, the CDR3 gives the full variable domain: DAMVIQNPRYQVTQFGKPVTLSCSQTLNHNVMYWYQQKSSQAPKLLFHYYDKDFNNEADTPDNFQSRRPNTSFCFLDIRSPGLGDTAMYLCATSRDFGVQETQYFGPGTRLLVL.

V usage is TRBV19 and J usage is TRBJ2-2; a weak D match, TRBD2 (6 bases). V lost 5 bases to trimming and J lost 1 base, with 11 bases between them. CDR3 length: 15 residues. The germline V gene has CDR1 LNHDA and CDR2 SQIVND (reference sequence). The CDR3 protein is CASSQLAENTGELFF. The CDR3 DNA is TGTGCCAGTAGTCAACTAGCAGAGAACACCGGGGAGCTGTTTTTT.

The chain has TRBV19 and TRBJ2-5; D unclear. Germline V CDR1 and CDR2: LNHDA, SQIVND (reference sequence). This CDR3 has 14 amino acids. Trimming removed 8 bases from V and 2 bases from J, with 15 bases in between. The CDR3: CASSRDRSQETQYF. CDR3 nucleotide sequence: TGTGCCAGTTCACGTGATAGATCTCAAGAGACCCAGTACTTC. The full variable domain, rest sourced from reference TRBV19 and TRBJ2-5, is DGGITQSPKYLFRKEGQNVTLSCEQNLNHDAMYWYRQDPGQGLRLIYYSQIVNDFQKGDIAEGYSVSREKKESFPLTVTSAQKNPTAFYLCASSRDRSQETQYFGPGTRLLVL.

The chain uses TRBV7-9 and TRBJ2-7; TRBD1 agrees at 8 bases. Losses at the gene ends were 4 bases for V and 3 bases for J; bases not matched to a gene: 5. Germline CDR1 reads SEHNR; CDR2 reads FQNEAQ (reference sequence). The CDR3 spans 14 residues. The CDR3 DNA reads TGTGCCAGCAGCTCCGGACAGGGAGTCTACGAGCAGTACTTC. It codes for CASSSGQGVYEQYF.

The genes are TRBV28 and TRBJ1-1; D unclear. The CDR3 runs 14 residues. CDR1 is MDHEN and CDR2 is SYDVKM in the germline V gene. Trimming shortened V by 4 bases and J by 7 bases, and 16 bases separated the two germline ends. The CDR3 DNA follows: TGTGCCAGCAGTTCCCCGGGTGGGAGGGTTGAAGCTTTCTTT. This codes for CASSSPGGRVEAFF.

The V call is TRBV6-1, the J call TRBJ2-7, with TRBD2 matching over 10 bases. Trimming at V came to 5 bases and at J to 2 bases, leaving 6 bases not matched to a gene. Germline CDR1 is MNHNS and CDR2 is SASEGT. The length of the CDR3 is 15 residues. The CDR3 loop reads CASSREREGTYEQYF. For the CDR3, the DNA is TGTGCCAGCAGTCGAGAGCGGGAGGGAACCTACGAGCAGTACTTC.

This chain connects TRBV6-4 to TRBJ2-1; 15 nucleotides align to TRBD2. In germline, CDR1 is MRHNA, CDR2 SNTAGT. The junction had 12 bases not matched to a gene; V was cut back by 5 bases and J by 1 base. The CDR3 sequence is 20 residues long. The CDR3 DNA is TGTGCCAGCAGTCCGCCGGGACTAGCGGGAGGAAGAGCATCCTACAATGAGCAGTTCTTC. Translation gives CASSPPGLAGGRASYNEQFF.

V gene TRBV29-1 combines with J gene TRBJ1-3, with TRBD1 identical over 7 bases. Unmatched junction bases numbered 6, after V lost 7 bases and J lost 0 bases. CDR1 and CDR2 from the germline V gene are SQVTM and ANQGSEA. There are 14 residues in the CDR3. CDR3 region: CSAGGTVSGNTIYF. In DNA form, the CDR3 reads TGCAGCGCCGGAGGGACAGTCTCTGGAAACACCATATATTTT.

The CDR3 loop is CASSKDGTLNYGYTF. In DNA form, the CDR3 reads TGTGCCAGCAGTAAAGACGGGACGTTGAACTATGGCTACACCTTC. The chain has TRBV28 and TRBJ1-2, with D perhaps TRBD1 (5 bases). CDR3 length: 15 amino acids. The germline V gene has CDR1 MDHEN and CDR2 SYDVKM. V was shortened by 5 bases and J by 2 bases, with 15 bases between the two germline ends.

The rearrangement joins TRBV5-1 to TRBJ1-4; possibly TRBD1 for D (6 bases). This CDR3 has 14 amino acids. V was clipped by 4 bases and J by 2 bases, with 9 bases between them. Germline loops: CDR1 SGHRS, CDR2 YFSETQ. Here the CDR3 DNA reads TGCGCCAGCAGCGTGGACAGCACTAATGAAAAACTGTTTTTT. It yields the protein CASSVDSTNEKLFF.

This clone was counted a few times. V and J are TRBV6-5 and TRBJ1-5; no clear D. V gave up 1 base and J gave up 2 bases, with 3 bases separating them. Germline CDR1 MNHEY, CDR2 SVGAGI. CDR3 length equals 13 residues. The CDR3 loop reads CASSYYGNQPQHF. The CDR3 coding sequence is TGTGCCAGCAGTTACTACGGCAATCAGCCCCAGCATTTT.

As DNA, the CDR3 is TGTGCCAGTAGCGACTGGTACTCTGGAAACACCATATATTTT. Translating gives CASSDWYSGNTIYF. The V and J genes are TRBV19 and TRBJ1-3; D remains unclear. There are 14 residues in the CDR3. CDR1 and CDR2 from the germline V gene are LNHDA and SQIVND (reference sequence). V lost 6 bases and J lost 0, with 9 bases in between.

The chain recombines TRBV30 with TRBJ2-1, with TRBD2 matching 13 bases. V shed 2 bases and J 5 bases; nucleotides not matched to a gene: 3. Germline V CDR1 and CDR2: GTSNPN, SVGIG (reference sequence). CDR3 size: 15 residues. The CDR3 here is CAWSWGTSGNNEQFF. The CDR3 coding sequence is TGTGCCTGGAGTTGGGGGACTAGCGGGAACAATGAGCAGTTCTTC.